The 5 T cell receptor beta chains below were found in one sample sequenced in a study of blood T cells in healthy people across ages. PCR was performed a second time for about 7 to 11 cycles using a sample-barcoded 5' primer and a J-beta primer mix. Each CDR3 protein gets one entry after TCRdb re-called the 5' RACE reads with MiXCR. The sample has 1.5 million to 2 million distinct CDR3 sequences, 40% to 55% seen once; the top ten hold 2.1%. The sample consisted of blood. These receptors were taken from a woman aged 40-49 years in good health.

The chain couples TRBV7-2 to TRBJ2-5; D is undetermined. Germline V gene lookup returns CDR1 SGHTA and CDR2 FQGNSA. Trimming took off 6 bases at V and 1 base at J, with 12 bases between the two ends. The CDR3 spans 14 residues. The CDR3 region has the DNA TGTGCCAGCAGTCCCCGCTGGAGCCAAGAGACCCAGTACTTC. Amino acids: CASSPRWSQETQYF.

The genes are TRBV6-5 and TRBJ2-5, with D tentatively TRBD1 (5 bases). The CDR3 covers 15 residues. V was cut by 6 bases and J by 5 bases, with 19 bases left in between. Germline V gene lookup returns CDR1 MNHEY and CDR2 SVGAGI. The CDR3 nucleotides are TGTGCCAGCAGCCCCGGGCTCCGGACATGGGAGACCCAGTACTTC. It yields the protein CASSPGLRTWETQYF.

This clonotype was seen repeatedly, ten times or more. The chain uses TRBV5-1 and TRBJ2-6; D unclear. This CDR3 has 16 amino acids. Per germline, CDR1 SGHRS and CDR2 YFSETQ. Between the trimmed V and J ends, which lost 0 bases and 1 base, there was a span of 8 bases. This CDR3 reads CASSLAVGSGANVLTF. CDR3 sequence (DNA): TGCGCCAGCAGCTTGGCCGTGGGTTCTGGGGCCAACGTCCTGACTTTC.

This clonotype was detected a few times. This chain connects TRBV6-2 or TRBV6-3 to TRBJ2-7; tentatively, D is TRBD1 (6 bases). CDR3 size: 13 residues. The germline V gene has CDR1 MNHEY and CDR2 SVGEGT. The V and J ends lost 6 bases and 3 bases respectively, with 12 bases between them. The CDR3 region is CASRPTGNYEQYF. CDR3 DNA sequence: TGTGCCAGCAGGCCGACAGGAAACTACGAGCAGTACTTC.

The sample holds a few counts of this clonotype. The chain recombines TRBV4-3 with TRBJ2-5; 7 bases fit TRBD2. CDR3 length equals 17 residues. V dropped 1 base and J dropped 0; count of bases not matched to a gene: 8. The V gene's germline CDR1 is LGHNA and CDR2 YSLEER. The CDR3, as DNA: TGCGCCAGCAGCCAAGTTCCGGGGGGAGACTACCAAGAGACCCAGTACTTC. This codes for CASSQVPGGDYQETQYF.